The entry that follows covers one TCR beta chain sequence. The CDR3 loop spans 15 amino acids. From germline, CDR1 is SNHLY and CDR2 FYNNEI. Trimming at V came to 4 bases and at J to 0 bases, leaving 3 bases not matched to a gene. The record originates from a study of control samples from healthy donors and cancer patients. Method: immunoSEQ multiplex PCR; TCRdb's copy keeps in-frame clones and lacks some. This sample's clone table lists some 190,000 clones. The sequence derives from a woman aged 25 to 45 in good health. Sample: blood. This sequence joins TRBV2 and TRBJ2-5, with TRBD2 matching 9 bases. CDR3 nucleotides: TGTGCCAGCAGTGGTGCGGGGGGGTACCAAGAGACCCAGTACTTC. Protein product: CASSGAGGYQETQYF.